This T cell receptor beta chain is from a study of a mutant IDH1 vaccine in newly diagnosed glioma. General study findings and limits: Pseudoprogression seemed unlinked to shifts in top peripheral T cell clonotypes.

The V gene lost 3 bases and the J gene lost 6 bases, with 9 bases spanning the gap. Germline-derived CDR1 and CDR2 are MNHNS and SASEGT. The CDR3 sequence is 13 residues long. Time point of the sample: baseline, week 1 (first vaccination visit). Treatment given: pre-vaccination baseline after standard-of-care therapy. New WHO grade 3 or 4 astrocytomas that were IDH1-mutant and ATRX-lost occurred in the donors. As to this clone: Its antigen is not known.

TCRdb keeps only in-frame clones here, not all; method: immunoSEQ multiplex PCR. In the table there are tens of thousands of clones, 86% of which are singletons. The chain uses TRBV6-1 and TRBJ1-5; tentative D call: TRBD1 (6 bases). This receptor was taken from a man aged 40-55 years with glioma. Here the sequenced sample was PBMCs, taken from a glioma patient treated with radiotherapy, temozolomide or both. CDR3 sequence reads: CASSDRGSQPQHF. Written as DNA, the CDR3 is TGTGCCAGCAGTGACAGGGGTAGTCAGCCCCAGCATTTT.